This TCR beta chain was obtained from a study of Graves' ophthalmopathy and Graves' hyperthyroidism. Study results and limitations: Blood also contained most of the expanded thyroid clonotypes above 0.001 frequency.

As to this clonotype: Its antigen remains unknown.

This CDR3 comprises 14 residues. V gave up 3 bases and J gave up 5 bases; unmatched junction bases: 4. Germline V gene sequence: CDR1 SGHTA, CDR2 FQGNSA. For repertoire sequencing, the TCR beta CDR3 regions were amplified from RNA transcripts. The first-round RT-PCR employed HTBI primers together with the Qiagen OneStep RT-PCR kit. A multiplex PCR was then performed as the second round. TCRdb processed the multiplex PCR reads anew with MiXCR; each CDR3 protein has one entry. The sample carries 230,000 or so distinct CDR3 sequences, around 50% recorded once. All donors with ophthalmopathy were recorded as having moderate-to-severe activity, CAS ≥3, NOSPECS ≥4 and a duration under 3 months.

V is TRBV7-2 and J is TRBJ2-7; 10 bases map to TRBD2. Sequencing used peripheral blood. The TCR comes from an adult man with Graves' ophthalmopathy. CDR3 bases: TGTGCCAGCAGCTTGACTAGCGGGCTCAACGAGCAGTACTTC. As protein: CASSLTSGLNEQYF.